This T cell receptor beta chain is drawn from a study of control samples from healthy donors and cancer patients. From germline, CDR1 is SEHNR and CDR2 FQNEAQ (reference sequence). The CDR3 totals 11 residues. Trimming left V 1 base short and J 11 bases short, with 8 bases between. This clone showed up just once. Data came from immunoSEQ multiplex PCR; TCRdb stores just in-frame clones and leaves some out. The table includes 250,000 to 300,000 clones, 82% detected once. This chain uses TRBV7-9 with TRBJ1-1; D is undetermined. The clonotype originates from a woman aged 60-75 years with lung cancer. Sequencing was carried out using PBMCs. The CDR3: CASSLVEWAFF. In DNA form, the CDR3 reads TGTGCCAGCAGCTTAGTGGAGTGGGCTTTCTTT.